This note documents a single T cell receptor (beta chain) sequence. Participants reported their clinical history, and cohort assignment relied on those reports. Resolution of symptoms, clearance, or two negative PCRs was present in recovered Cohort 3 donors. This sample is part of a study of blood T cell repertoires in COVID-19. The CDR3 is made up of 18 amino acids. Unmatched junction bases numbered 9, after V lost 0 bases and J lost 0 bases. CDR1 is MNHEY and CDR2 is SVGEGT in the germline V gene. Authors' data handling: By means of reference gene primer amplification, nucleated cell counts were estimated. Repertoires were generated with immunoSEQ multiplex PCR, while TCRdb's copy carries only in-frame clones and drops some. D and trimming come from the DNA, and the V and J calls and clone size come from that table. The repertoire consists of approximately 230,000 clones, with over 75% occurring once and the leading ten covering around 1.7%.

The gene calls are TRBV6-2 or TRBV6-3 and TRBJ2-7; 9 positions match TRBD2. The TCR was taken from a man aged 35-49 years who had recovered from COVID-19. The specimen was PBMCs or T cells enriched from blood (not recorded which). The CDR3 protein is CASSYSSPSGTSSYEQYF. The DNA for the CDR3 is TGTGCCAGCAGTTACTCGAGTCCTAGCGGGACCTCCTCCTACGAGCAGTACTTC.